This T cell receptor (beta chain) stems from a study of T cells in Graves' hyperthyroidism and ophthalmopathy. At the level of the study: Before treatment of any kind, peripheral blood was taken at initial diagnosis.

Stability of Graves' hyperthyroidism was defined as absent ophthalmopathy progression within 18 months. Hyperthyroidism had been newly diagnosed in patients aged 18 to 65, and its duration was under 2 months. PBMCs came from less than 11 ml fresh peripheral blood. TCR beta CDR3 sequences were amplified from RNA transcripts. Primed by the HTBI set, a first-round RT-PCR was run on the TCR CDR3. Each CDR3 protein gets one entry after TCRdb re-called the multiplex PCR reads with MiXCR. The data show roughly 740,000 distinct CDR3 sequences, about 17% seen once. This clonotype was recorded many times. The CDR3 is 14 amino acids. The germline V gene encodes CDR1 SGHTA and CDR2 FQGNSA. Trimming removed 5 bases from V and 8 bases from J, with 18 bases in between.

The chain is built from TRBV7-2 and TRBJ1-1; possible D gene TRBD1, 6 bases. This TCR was recovered from a man between 18 and 35 years old with Graves' hyperthyroidism. Material for sequencing was blood. The CDR3 DNA follows: TGTGCCAGCAGCCGCCAGGGAGGGGGGCCCGAAGCTTTCTTT. The encoded protein is CASSRQGGGPEAFF.